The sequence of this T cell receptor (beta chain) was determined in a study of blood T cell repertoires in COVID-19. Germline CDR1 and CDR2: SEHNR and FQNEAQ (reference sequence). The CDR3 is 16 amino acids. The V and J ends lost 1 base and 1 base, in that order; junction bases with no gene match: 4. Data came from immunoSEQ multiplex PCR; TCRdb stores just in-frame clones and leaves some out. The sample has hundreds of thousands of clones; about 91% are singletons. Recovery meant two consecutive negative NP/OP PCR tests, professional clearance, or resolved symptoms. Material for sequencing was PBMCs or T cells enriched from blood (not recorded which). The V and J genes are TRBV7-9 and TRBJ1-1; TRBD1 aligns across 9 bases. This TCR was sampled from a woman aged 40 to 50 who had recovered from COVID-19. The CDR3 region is CASSLGGQGKNTEAFF. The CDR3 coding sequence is TGTGCCAGCAGCTTAGGGGGACAGGGAAAGAACACTGAAGCTTTCTTT.